The rows below give T cell receptor beta chains drawn from one sample of a study of blood T cell repertoires in COVID-19. Profiled with immunoSEQ multiplex PCR; TCRdb holds only in-frame clones, not every one. This sample has about 120,000 clones; roughly 90% occur once, and the top ten carry 7% to 9%. The source material was peripheral blood. The receptors come from a human donor in a cohort sampled during active COVID-19. Both conserved end residues are part of each CDR3. The D gene is left open where the match is weak. Some rows have no size entry. The others give once, few or many, or a class for an expanded clone.

CDR3aa,CDR3nt,v_gene,abundance,j_gene,d_gene
CASSIQGGDGYGYTF,TGTGCCAGCAGTATACAGGGGGGAGACGGGTATGGCTACACCTTC,TRBV7-9,.,TRBJ1-2,TRBD1
CASSLGPGPTYEQYF,TGTGCCAGCAGCTTAGGACCAGGGCCGACCTACGAGCAGTACTTC,TRBV7-2,.,TRBJ2-7,.
CAWGVGANYGYTF,TGTGCCTGGGGGGTGGGAGCTAACTATGGCTACACCTTC,TRBV30,.,TRBJ1-2,.
CASSLGGRGSYNSPLHF,TGTGCCAGCAGCTTAGGAGGCAGGGGTTCCTATAATTCACCCCTCCACTTT,TRBV13,.,TRBJ1-6,.
CASSLLGTDTYEQYF,TGCGCCAGCAGCTTGTTAGGGACAGATACCTACGAGCAGTACTTC,TRBV5-1,.,TRBJ2-7,TRBD1
CASSAGLGGEKLFF,TGTGCCAGCAGTGCGGGACTAGGGGGTGAAAAACTGTTTTTT,TRBV2,.,TRBJ1-4,.
CASSLLAADNEQFF,TGTGCCAGCAGCCTACTAGCGGCAGACAATGAGCAGTTCTTC,TRBV7-9,.,TRBJ2-1,TRBD2
CASSRTPTYEQYF,TGTGCCAGCAGTCGGACACCGACCTACGAGCAGTACTTC,TRBV12-3/TRBV12-4,.,TRBJ2-7,.
CASSLVRQGMGQPQHF,TGTGCCAGCAGCTTAGTACGGCAGGGCATGGGTCAGCCCCAGCATTTT,TRBV7-8,.,TRBJ1-5,.
CASSLAGQPNEKLFF,TGCGCCAGCAGCCTGGCTGGACAGCCAAATGAAAAACTGTTTTTT,TRBV5-1,.,TRBJ1-4,.
CATLSHYRVDTQYF,TGTGCAACCTTGAGCCATTACCGGGTAGATACGCAGTATTTT,TRBV12-2,.,TRBJ2-3,.
CASNLDRDYGYTF,TGTGCCAGCAACCTTGACAGGGACTATGGCTACACCTTC,TRBV12-3/TRBV12-4,.,TRBJ1-2,TRBD1
CATGNRDGRGTGELFF,TGTGCCACAGGGAATAGGGACGGGAGAGGAACCGGGGAGCTGTTTTTT,TRBV28,.,TRBJ2-2,.
CASSSGLGFQGAQYF,TGTGCCAGCAGCTCGGGACTGGGCTTTCAAGGGGCCCAGTACTTC,TRBV28,.,TRBJ2-5,.
CAWRTGTYEQYF,TGTGCCTGGAGGACAGGTACCTACGAGCAGTACTTC,TRBV30,.,TRBJ2-7,.
CASSDSSGFYNEQFF,TGTGCCAGCAGTGACTCAAGCGGATTTTACAATGAGCAGTTCTTC,TRBV6-4,.,TRBJ2-1,.
CASSYRAGVNEQFF,TGTGCCAGCAGTTACCGAGCGGGAGTCAATGAGCAGTTCTTC,TRBV6-5,.,TRBJ2-1,TRBD2
CASSWPFTEAFF,TGTGCCAGCAGCTGGCCCTTCACTGAAGCTTTCTTT,TRBV11-2,.,TRBJ1-1,.
CASSLTGVNYGYTF,TGTGCCAGCAGCTTAACGGGGGTTAACTATGGCTACACCTTC,TRBV7-9,.,TRBJ1-2,.
CASSLVQGYGYTF,TGTGCCAGCAGCTTAGTGCAGGGGTATGGCTACACCTTC,TRBV7-2,.,TRBJ1-2,.
CASSLGGLAGEAKNIQYF,TGTGCCAGCAGCTTAGGGGGACTAGCGGGAGAAGCCAAAAACATTCAGTACTTC,TRBV11-3,.,TRBJ2-4,TRBD2
CASSLVQVGYYGYTF,TGTGCCAGCAGCTTAGTACAGGTCGGATACTATGGCTACACCTTC,TRBV11-2,.,TRBJ1-2,.
CASSHYSTRTDTQYF,TGTGCCAGCAGCCACTACAGCACTCGCACAGATACGCAGTATTTT,TRBV14,.,TRBJ2-3,.
CASSLDWSSYEQYF,TGTGCCAGCAGCTTGGATTGGAGCTCCTACGAGCAGTACTTC,TRBV5-6,.,TRBJ2-7,.
CASLGQQNTEAFF,TGTGCCAGCCTGGGGCAGCAGAACACTGAAGCTTTCTTT,TRBV18,.,TRBJ1-1,.
CASSHGQAISGANVLTF,TGTGCCAGCAGCCATGGACAGGCCATCTCTGGGGCCAACGTCCTGACTTTC,TRBV3-1/TRBV3-2,.,TRBJ2-6,TRBD1
CASSAGQVGYEQYF,TGTGCCAGCAGCGCGGGACAAGTCGGGTACGAGCAGTACTTC,TRBV9,.,TRBJ2-7,.
CASSYSIPAGGDEQYF,TGTGCCAGCAGTTACTCGATCCCGGCAGGTGGTGACGAGCAGTACTTC,TRBV6-5,.,TRBJ2-7,.
CASSPQGGGGSTDTQYF,TGTGCCAGCTCACCACAAGGTGGGGGCGGAAGCACAGATACGCAGTATTTT,TRBV18,.,TRBJ2-3,.
CASSPDRGEQYF,TGTGCCAGCTCACCCGACAGGGGCGAGCAGTACTTC,TRBV18,.,TRBJ2-7,TRBD1
CASSGQNQPQHF,TGTGCCAGCAGTGGACAGAATCAGCCCCAGCATTTT,TRBV6-7,.,TRBJ1-5,.
CASSQGPGTEQYF,TGTGCCAGCAGTCAGGGGCCTGGTACGGAGCAGTACTTC,TRBV6-5,.,TRBJ2-7,.
CASRVSGSTDTQYF,TGTGCCAGCAGGGTTAGCGGGAGCACAGATACGCAGTATTTT,TRBV27,.,TRBJ2-3,TRBD2
CASSYLYGTGNYGYTF,TGTGCCAGCAGTTACTTGTACGGGACAGGGAACTATGGCTACACCTTC,TRBV6-5,.,TRBJ1-2,TRBD1
CASIAPRAASHTF,TGTGCCAGTATCGCCCCGCGGGCGGCGAGTCACACCTTC,TRBV19,.,TRBJ1-2,.
CASTGLAGWETQYF,TGCGCCAGTACAGGTCTCGCGGGGTGGGAGACCCAGTACTTC,TRBV10-2,few,TRBJ2-5,.
CASSLEARRTYEQYF,TGCGCCAGCAGCTTGGAGGCACGGAGGACCTACGAGCAGTACTTC,TRBV5-1,.,TRBJ2-7,.
CASSLFAGAPKQDTEAFF,TGTGCCAGCAGCTTATTTGCTGGGGCCCCAAAGCAAGACACTGAAGCTTTCTTT,TRBV5-5,.,TRBJ1-1,.
CASSLRGGTEAFF,TGTGCCAGCAGTCTCAGGGGTGGAACTGAAGCTTTCTTT,TRBV6-5,.,TRBJ1-1,.
CASSPEGTTNYGYTF,TGTGCCAGCAGTCCCGAAGGGACTACTAACTATGGCTACACCTTC,TRBV28,.,TRBJ1-2,.
CASKVGGLRQPQHF,TGTGCCAGCAAGGTGGGGGGGCTACGGCAGCCCCAGCATTTT,TRBV6-5,.,TRBJ1-5,.
CASSLTGVNTGELFF,TGTGCCAGCAGCCTAACAGGGGTAAACACCGGGGAGCTGTTTTTT,TRBV11-2,once,TRBJ2-2,TRBD1